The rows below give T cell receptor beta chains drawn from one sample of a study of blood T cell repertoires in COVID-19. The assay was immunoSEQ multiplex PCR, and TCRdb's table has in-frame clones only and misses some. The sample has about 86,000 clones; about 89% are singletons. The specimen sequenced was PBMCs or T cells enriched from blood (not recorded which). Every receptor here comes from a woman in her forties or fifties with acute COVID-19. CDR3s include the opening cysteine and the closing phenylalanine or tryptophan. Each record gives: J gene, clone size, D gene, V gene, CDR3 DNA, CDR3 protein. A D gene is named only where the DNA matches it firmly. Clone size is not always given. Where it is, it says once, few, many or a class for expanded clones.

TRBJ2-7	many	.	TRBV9	TGTGCCAGCAGCGTAGAACCAGGGCGAGCCTACGAGCAGTACTTC	CASSVEPGRAYEQYF
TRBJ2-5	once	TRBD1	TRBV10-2	TGCGCCAGCAGACGCGCGGGACAGGGCCAAGAGACCCAGTACTTC	CASRRAGQGQETQYF
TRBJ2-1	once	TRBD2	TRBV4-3	TGCGCCAGCAGCCAACTGAAAATGGGAGCGGGAGGGTACAATGAGCAGTTCTTC	CASSQLKMGAGGYNEQFF
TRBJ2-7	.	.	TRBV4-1	TGCGCCAGCAGCCAGGGTTATGGGGCGGCCTACGAGCAGTACTTC	CASSQGYGAAYEQYF
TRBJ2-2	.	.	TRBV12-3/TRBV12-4	TGTGCCAGCAGTCGACAGGTGGGCAGGGAGCTGTTTTTT	CASSRQVGRELFF
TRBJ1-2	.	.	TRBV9	TGTGCCAGCAGCGTGGAGGATAACTATGGCTACACCTTC	CASSVEDNYGYTF
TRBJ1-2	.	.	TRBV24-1	TGTGCCACCAGTGACTCCACAGGGATCTATGGCTACACCTTC	CATSDSTGIYGYTF
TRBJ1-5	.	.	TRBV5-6	TGTGCCAGCAGACGACGGGGGGGCTCTCAGCCCCAGCATTTT	CASRRRGGSQPQHF
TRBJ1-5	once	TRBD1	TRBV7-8	TGTGCCAGCAGCTTAGCGGGGACAGGGACTAGCAATCAGCCCCAGCATTTT	CASSLAGTGTSNQPQHF
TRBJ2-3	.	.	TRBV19	TGTGCCAGTGGACAGGGAGGGAGCACAGATACGCAGTATTTT	CASGQGGSTDTQYF
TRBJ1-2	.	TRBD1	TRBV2	TGTGCCAGCAGTGGGGACAGGGGCAACTATGGCTACACCTTC	CASSGDRGNYGYTF
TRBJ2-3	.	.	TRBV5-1	TGCGCCAGCAGCTTGGAGGGAGTCACAGATACGCAGTATTTT	CASSLEGVTDTQYF
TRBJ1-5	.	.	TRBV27	TGTGCCAGCAGTTTTCGTAGCAATCAGCCCCAGCATTTT	CASSFRSNQPQHF
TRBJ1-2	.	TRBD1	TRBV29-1	TGCAGCGTTGGTGTGGTGAACAGGGGGGCCACTAACTATGGCTACACCTTC	CSVGVVNRGATNYGYTF
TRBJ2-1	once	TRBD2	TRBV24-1	TGTGCCACCAGTGATCCCGGGACTAGCGACTACAATGAGCAGTTCTTC	CATSDPGTSDYNEQFF
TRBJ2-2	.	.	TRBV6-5	TGTGCCAGCATCACTGAGGCGAACACCGGGGAGCTGTTTTTT	CASITEANTGELFF
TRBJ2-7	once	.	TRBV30	TGTGCCTGGACAGGAGGGCTGGGGTACGAGCAGTACTTC	CAWTGGLGYEQYF
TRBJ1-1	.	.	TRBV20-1	TGCAGTGCTAGTTTCTTGACACGGAATGAAGCTTTCTTT	CSASFLTRNEAFF
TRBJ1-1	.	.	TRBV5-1	TGCGCCAGCAGCTCCAACAGCCACCCAAAAACTGAAGCTTTCTTT	CASSSNSHPKTEAFF
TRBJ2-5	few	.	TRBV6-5	TGTGCCAGCGGAAGCTCACAGGGAACACGAGAGACCCAGTACTTC	CASGSSQGTRETQYF
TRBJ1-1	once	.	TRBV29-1	TGCAGCGTTGAAGGCATACCCGGGAATGCAGCTTTCTTT	CSVEGIPGNAAFF
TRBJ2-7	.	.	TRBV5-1	TGCGCCAGCAGCCCGAAACAGGGTTCGTCCTACGAGCAGTACTTC	CASSPKQGSSYEQYF
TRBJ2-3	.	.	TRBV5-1	TGCGCCAGCAGCACCTTATTTGGGGGGAACACAGATACGCAGTATTTT	CASSTLFGGNTDTQYF
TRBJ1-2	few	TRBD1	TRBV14	TGTGCCAGCAGCCCGCGACAGGGCTACTATGGCTACACCTTC	CASSPRQGYYGYTF
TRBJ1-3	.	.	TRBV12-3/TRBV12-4	TGTGCCAGCAGTTTCGGGAGAAACACCATATATTTT	CASSFGRNTIYF
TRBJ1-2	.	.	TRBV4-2	TGTGCCAGCAGCCAAGACCCAGGGGACTATGGCTACACCTTC	CASSQDPGDYGYTF
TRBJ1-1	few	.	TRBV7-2	TGTGCCAGCAGCTTAGAGTCCTGGGCCACTGAAGCTTTCTTT	CASSLESWATEAFF